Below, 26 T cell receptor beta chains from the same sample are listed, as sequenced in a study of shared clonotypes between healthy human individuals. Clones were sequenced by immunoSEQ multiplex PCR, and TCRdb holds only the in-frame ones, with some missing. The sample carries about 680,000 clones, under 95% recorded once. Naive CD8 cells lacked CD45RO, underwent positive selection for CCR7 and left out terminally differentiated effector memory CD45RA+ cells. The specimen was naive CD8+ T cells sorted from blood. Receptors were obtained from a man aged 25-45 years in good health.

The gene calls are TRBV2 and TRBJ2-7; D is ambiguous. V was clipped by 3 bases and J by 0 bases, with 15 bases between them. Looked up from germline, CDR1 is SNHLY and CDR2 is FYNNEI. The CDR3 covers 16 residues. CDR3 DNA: TGTGCCAGCAGTGACCTCGGGCAGGCGAGCTCCTACGAGCAGTACTTC. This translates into CASSDLGQASSYEQYF.

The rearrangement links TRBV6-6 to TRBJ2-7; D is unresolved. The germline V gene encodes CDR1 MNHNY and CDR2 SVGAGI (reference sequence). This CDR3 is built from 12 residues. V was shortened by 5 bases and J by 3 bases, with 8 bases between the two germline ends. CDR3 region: CASSVDGYEQYF. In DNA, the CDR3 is TGTGCCAGCAGTGTCGACGGCTACGAGCAGTACTTC.

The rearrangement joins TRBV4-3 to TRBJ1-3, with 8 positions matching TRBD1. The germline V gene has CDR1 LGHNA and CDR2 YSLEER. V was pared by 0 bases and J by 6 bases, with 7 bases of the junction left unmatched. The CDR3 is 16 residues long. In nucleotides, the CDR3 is TGCGCCAGCAGCCAAGATTGGGGCAGGGGGCTAAACACCATATATTTT. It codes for CASSQDWGRGLNTIYF.

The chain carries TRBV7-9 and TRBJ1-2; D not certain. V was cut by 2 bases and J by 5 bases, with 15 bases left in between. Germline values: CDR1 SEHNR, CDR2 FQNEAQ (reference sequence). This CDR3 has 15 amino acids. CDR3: CASSLQSLELYGYTF. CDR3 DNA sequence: TGTGCCAGCAGCTTACAGTCACTTGAACTATATGGCTACACCTTC.

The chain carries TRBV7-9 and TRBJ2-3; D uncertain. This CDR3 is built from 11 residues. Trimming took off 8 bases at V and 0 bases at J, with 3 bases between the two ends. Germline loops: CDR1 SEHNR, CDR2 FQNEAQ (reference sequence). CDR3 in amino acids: CASGSTDTQYF. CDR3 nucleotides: TGTGCCAGCGGGAGCACAGATACGCAGTATTTT.

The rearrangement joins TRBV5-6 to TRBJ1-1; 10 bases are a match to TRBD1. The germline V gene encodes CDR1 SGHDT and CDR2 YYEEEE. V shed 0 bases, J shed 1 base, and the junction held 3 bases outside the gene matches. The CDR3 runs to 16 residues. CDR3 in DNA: TGTGCCAGCAGCTTGGCTTGGACAGGGGGGAACACTGAAGCTTTCTTT. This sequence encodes CASSLAWTGGNTEAFF.

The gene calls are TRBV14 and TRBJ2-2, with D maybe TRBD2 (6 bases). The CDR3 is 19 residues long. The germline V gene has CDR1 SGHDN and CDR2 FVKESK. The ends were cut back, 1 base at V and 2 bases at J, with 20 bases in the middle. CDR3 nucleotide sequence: TGTGCCAGCAGCCAAGTTATAGGGGTGGCTAGCGCAAACACCGGGGAGCTGTTTTTT. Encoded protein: CASSQVIGVASANTGELFF.

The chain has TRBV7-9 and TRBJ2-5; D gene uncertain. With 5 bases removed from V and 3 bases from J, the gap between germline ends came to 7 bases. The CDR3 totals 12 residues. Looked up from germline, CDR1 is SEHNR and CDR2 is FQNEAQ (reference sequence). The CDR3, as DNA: TGTGCCAGCAGCGAGAGAAAAGAGACCCAGTACTTC. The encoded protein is CASSERKETQYF.

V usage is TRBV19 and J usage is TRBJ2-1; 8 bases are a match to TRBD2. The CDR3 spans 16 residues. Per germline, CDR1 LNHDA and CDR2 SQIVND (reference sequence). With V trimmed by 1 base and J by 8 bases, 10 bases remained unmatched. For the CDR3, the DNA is TGTGCCAGTAGTATAGCGGCTAGCGGGTTACCCGATGAGCAGTTCTTC. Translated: CASSIAASGLPDEQFF.

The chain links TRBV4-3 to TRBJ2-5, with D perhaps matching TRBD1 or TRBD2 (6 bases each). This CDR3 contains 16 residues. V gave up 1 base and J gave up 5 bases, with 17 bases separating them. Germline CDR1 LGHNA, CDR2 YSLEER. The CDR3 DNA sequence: TGCGCCAGCAGCCAAGTTTTGGGGGGCGTGGGGGAGACCCAGTACTTC. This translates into CASSQVLGGVGETQYF.

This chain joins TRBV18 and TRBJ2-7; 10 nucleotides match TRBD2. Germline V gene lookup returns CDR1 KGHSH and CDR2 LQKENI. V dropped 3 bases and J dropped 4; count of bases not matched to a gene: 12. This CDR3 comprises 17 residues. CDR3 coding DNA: TGTGCCAGCTCACCCACGACTAGCGGGCTTCAAGCTTACGAGCAGTACTTC. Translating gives CASSPTTSGLQAYEQYF.

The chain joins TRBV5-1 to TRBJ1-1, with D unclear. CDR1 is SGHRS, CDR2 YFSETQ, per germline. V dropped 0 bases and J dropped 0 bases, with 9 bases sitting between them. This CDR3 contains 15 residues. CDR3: CASSLEVGMNTEAFF. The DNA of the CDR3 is TGCGCCAGCAGCTTGGAGGTCGGGATGAACACTGAAGCTTTCTTT. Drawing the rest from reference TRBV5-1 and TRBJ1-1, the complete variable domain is KAGVTQTPRYLIKTRGQQVTLSCSPISGHRSVSWYQQTPGQGLQFLFEYFSETQRNKGNFPGRFSGRQFSNSRSEMNVSTLELGDSALYLCASSLEVGMNTEAFFGQGTRLTVV.

The CDR3 region is CASSSSGTEVNEQFF. The DNA of the CDR3 is TGTGCCAGCAGCTCATCCGGGACGGAAGTCAATGAGCAGTTCTTC. The V call is TRBV5-6, the J call TRBJ2-1; D is perhaps TRBD1 or TRBD2 (5 bases each). Germline assignment: CDR1 SGHDT and CDR2 YYEEEE. There are 15 residues in the CDR3. Trimming removed 3 bases at V and 6 bases at J, with 16 bases between. Full variable domain (missing parts from reference TRBV5-6 and TRBJ2-1): DAGVTQSPTHLIKTRGQQVTLRCSPKSGHDTVSWYQQALGQGPQFIFQYYEEEERQRGNFPDRFSGHQFPNYSSELNVNALLLGDSALYLCASSSSGTEVNEQFFGPGTRLTVL.

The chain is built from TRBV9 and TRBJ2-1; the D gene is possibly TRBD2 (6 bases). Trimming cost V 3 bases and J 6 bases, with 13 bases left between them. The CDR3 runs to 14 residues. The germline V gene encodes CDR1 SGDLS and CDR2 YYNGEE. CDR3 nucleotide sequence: TGTGCCAGCAGCGCTACGGGACTCACCAATGAGCAGTTCTTC. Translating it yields CASSATGLTNEQFF.

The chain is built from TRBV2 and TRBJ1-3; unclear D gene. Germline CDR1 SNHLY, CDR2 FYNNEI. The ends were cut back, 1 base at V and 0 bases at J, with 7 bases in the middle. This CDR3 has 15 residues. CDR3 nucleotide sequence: TGTGCCAGCAGTGAAGTGCCGAGCTCTGGAAACACCATATATTTT. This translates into CASSEVPSSGNTIYF.

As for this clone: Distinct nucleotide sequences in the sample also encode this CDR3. The CDR3 coding sequence is TGTGCCAGCAGTTTTGCGACAGGGGGCTACGAGCAGTACTTC. Translated, it gives CASSFATGGYEQYF. V and J are TRBV28 and TRBJ2-7, with TRBD1 matching over 9 bases. The CDR3 length is 14 residues. Trimming removed 3 bases from V and 3 bases from J; junction bases left unmatched: 3. Germline lookup yields CDR1 MDHEN and CDR2 SYDVKM.

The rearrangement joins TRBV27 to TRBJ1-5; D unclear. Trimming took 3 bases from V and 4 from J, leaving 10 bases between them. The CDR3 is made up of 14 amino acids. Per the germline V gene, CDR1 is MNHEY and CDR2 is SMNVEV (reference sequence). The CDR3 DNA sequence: TGTGCCAGCAGTTTTTGGGGTATTAATCAGCCCCAGCATTTT. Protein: CASSFWGINQPQHF.

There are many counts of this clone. CDR3 DNA: TGCGCCAGCAGCCAAGATAACAGTTTATATGCCGGGGAGCTGTTTTTT. This sequence encodes CASSQDNSLYAGELFF. The V call is TRBV4-3, the J call TRBJ2-2; no definite D call. This CDR3 comprises 16 residues. The V gene's germline CDR1 is LGHNA and CDR2 YSLEER. With 0 bases removed from V and 6 bases from J, the gap between germline ends came to 14 bases.

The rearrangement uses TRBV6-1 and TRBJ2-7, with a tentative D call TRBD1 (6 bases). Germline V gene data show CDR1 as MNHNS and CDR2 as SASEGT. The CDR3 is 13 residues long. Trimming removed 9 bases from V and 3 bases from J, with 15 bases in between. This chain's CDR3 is CASRDTTFYEQYF. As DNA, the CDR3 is TGTGCCAGTCGGGACACAACTTTCTACGAGCAGTACTTC.

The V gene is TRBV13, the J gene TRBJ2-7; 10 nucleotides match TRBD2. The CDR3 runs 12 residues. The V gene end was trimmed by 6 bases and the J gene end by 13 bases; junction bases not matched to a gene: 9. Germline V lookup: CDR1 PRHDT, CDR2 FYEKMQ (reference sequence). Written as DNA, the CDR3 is TGTGCCAGCAGTTCCGGGACTAGCGTCTTTTACTTC. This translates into CASSSGTSVFYF.

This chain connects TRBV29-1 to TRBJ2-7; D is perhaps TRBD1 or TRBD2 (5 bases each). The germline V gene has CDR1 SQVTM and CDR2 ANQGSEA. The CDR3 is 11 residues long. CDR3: CSGTFSYEQYF. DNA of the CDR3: TGCTCCGGGACCTTCTCCTACGAGCAGTACTTC.

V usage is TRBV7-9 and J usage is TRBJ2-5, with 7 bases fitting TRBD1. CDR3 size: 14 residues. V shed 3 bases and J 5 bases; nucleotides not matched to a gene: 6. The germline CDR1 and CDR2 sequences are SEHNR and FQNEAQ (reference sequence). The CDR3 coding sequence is TGTGCCAGCAGCTTTCAGACAGGGTTGGAGACCCAGTACTTC. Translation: CASSFQTGLETQYF.

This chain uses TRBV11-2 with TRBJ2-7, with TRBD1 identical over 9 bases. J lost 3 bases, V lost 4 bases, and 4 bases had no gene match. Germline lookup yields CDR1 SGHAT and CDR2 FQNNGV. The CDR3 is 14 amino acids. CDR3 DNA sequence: TGTGCCAGCAGCTACGGGACAGGGATCTACGAGCAGTACTTC. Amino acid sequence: CASSYGTGIYEQYF.

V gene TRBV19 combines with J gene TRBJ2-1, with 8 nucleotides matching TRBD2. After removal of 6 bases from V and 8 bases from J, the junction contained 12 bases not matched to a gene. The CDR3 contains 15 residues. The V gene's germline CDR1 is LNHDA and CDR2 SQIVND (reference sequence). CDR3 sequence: CASRARQREYDEQFF. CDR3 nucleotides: TGTGCCAGTAGAGCACGGCAGCGGGAGTACGATGAGCAGTTCTTC.

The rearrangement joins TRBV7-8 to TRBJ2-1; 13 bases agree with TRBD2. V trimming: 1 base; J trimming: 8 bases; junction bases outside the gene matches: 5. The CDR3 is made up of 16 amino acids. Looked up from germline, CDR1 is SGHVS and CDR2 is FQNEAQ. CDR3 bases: TGTGCCAGCAGCTTAGGGACTAGCGGGAGTTTCTATGAGCAGTTCTTC. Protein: CASSLGTSGSFYEQFF.

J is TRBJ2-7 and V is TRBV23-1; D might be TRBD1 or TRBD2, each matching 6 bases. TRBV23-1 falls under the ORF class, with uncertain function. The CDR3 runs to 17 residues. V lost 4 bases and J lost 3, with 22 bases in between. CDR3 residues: CASSRPGARLKYYEQYF. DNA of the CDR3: TGCGCCAGCAGTCGGCCGGGGGCGAGGCTGAAATACTACGAGCAGTACTTC.